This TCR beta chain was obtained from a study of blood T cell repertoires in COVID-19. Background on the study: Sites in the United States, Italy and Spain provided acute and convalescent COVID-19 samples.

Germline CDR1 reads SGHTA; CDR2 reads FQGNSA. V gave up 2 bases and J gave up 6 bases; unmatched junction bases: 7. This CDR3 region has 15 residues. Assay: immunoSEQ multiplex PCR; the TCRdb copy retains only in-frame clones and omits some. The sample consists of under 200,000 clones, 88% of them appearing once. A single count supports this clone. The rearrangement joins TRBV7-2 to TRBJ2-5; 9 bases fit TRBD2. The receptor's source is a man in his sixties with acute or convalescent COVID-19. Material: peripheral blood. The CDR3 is CASSLRAGGPQTQYF. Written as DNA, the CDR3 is TGTGCCAGCAGCTTACGGGCGGGAGGGCCGCAGACCCAGTACTTC. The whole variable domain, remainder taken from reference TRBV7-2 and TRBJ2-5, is GAGVSQSPSNKVTEKGKDVELRCDPISGHTALYWYRQSLGQGLEFLIYFQGNSAPDKSGLPSDRFSAERTGGSVSTLTIQRTQQEDSAVYLCASSLRAGGPQTQYFGPGTRLLVL.